Here is one T cell receptor beta chain with its context. J was trimmed by 9 bases and V by 6 bases; bases with no gene match: 13. Germline CDR1 is SNHLY and CDR2 is FYNNEI. The CDR3 has 16 amino acids. These data are taken from a study of blood T cell repertoires in COVID-19. Study-wide context: The cDNA or gDNA used as material had been derived from T cells, B-cell-depleted T cells, or PBMCs.

TCRdb's copy holds only in-frame clones and misses some; the assay was immunoSEQ multiplex PCR. In the table there are almost 90,000 clones, less than 95% of which are singletons. The sequence was collected from a man aged 18 to 29 with COVID-19, enrolled during active disease. The genes are TRBV2 and TRBJ2-5; TRBD2 agrees at 13 bases. The sequencing sample was made of peripheral blood. The chain's CDR3 is CASSDGLAGALAAQYF. The CDR3 bases are TGTGCCAGCAGCGATGGACTAGCGGGAGCCCTAGCAGCCCAGTACTTC.